This TCR beta chain was captured by sequencing in a study of control samples from healthy donors and cancer patients. Here immunoSEQ multiplex PCR was the method, and the copy in TCRdb shows in-frame clones only, minus some. The table records tens of thousands of clones, about four fifths of them present only once. CDR3 length equals 15 residues. V shed 4 bases, J shed 4 bases, and the junction held 8 bases outside the gene matches. Germline CDR1 and CDR2: SGHVS and FNYEAQ. This TCR was sampled from a woman aged 55-69 years in good health. The specimen was blood. The genes are TRBV7-6 and TRBJ1-1; 8 bases fit TRBD1. This CDR3 is CASSYGGRGPTEAFF. The CDR3 DNA follows: TGTGCCAGCAGCTATGGGGGCAGGGGGCCCACTGAAGCTTTCTTT.